This T cell receptor (beta chain) was recovered during a study of blood T cell repertoires in COVID-19. Study-level background: Some COVID-19 samples were acute and others convalescent; all came from the United States, Italy and Spain.

Only in-frame clones appear in the TCRdb table, and some are missing; sequencing was by immunoSEQ multiplex PCR. The sample lists 200,000 to 250,000 clones; 75% to 90% were seen once. Individuals drawn from under 30 US areas were roughly 18 to 100 years old. Sample: PBMCs or T cells enriched from blood (not recorded which). This receptor was obtained from a woman under 40 who had been exposed to COVID-19.

The CDR3 DNA is TGTGCCAGCAGCCGGGGACAGGGAACTGAAGCTTTCTTT. Translated: CASSRGQGTEAFF. The chain couples TRBV3-1 (or the pseudogene TRBV3-2) to TRBJ1-1, with 9 bases matching TRBD1. Germline V lookup: CDR1 LGHDT, CDR2 YNNKEL (reference sequence). This CDR3 is 13 amino acids long. The trim removed 4 bases at V and 5 bases at J, leaving 2 bases unmatched.